The T cell receptor beta chain under discussion was sequenced for a study of control samples from healthy donors and cancer patients. Data came from immunoSEQ multiplex PCR; TCRdb stores just in-frame clones and leaves some out. The repertoire has approximately 120,000 clones, around 89% of them found once; the top ten carry under 20%. V lost 7 bases and J 0 bases, leaving 10 bases between the germline ends. Germline-derived CDR1 and CDR2 are SGHRS and YFSETQ. CDR3 length equals 14 residues. The sequence derives from a woman aged 45-65 years in good health. The material sequenced was blood. V is TRBV5-1 and J is TRBJ2-2; TRBD1 might be the D (5 bases). CDR3 region: CASAIGANTGELFF. The CDR3 coding sequence is TGCGCCAGCGCCATAGGGGCGAACACCGGGGAGCTGTTTTTT.